The entry below gives a single T cell receptor (beta chain) sequence along with its context. In Seattle, patients joined the study during active infection and were tracked longitudinally. The data derive from a study of blood T cell repertoires in COVID-19. Background on the study: Samples of COVID-19 (acute and convalescent) were obtained from the United States, Italy and Spain. In each case, the material was cDNA or gDNA derived from T cells, B-cell-depleted T cells, or PBMCs.

The CDR3 is 13 amino acids. Between the trimmed V and J ends, which lost 5 bases and 5 bases, there was a span of 12 bases. Germline assignment: CDR1 MNHEY and CDR2 SVGAGI. In the original workflow: Estimated nucleated cell counts came from reference gene primer amplification. Repertoires were generated with immunoSEQ multiplex PCR, while TCRdb's copy carries only in-frame clones and drops some. V and J calls and clone size are copied from that table; D and trimming were computed from the DNA. The sample records approximately 290,000 clones, around 82% being singletons. The rearrangement links TRBV6-5 to TRBJ2-5; D not certain. The TCR was taken from a human donor with COVID-19, enrolled during active disease. The donor label of this sample is uncertain. Sequencing was done on a sample of peripheral blood. CDR3 loop: CASSRLPRETQYF. In nucleotides, the CDR3 is TGTGCCAGCAGTAGACTCCCTCGGGAGACCCAGTACTTC.